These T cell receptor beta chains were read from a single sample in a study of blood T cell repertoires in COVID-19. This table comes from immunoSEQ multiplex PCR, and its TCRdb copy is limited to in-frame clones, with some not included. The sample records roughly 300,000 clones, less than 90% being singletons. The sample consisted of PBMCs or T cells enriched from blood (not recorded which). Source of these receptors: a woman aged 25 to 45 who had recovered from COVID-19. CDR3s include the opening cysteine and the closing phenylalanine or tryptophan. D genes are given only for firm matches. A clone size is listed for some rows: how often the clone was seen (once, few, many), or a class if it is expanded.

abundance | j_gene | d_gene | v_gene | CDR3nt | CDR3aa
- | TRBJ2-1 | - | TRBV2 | TGTGCCAGCAGTAACCGGGAGAATGGGTTCTTC | CASSNRENGFF
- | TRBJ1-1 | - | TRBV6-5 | TGTGCCAGCAGTCGACCGACTGCGATGAACACTGAAGCTTTCTTT | CASSRPTAMNTEAFF
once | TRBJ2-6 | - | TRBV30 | TGTGCCTGGAAGCCCTCTGGGGCCAACGTCCTGACTTTC | CAWKPSGANVLTF
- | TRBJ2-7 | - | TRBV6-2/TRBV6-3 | TGTGCCAGCAGTTACATGGCGGGGCAGTACTTC | CASSYMAGQYF
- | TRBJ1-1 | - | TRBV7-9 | TGTGCCAGCAGCTTAGGAAGTTCGAGGCTCCGTGGCACTGAAGCTTTCTTT | CASSLGSSRLRGTEAFF
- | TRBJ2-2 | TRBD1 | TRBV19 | TGTGCCAGTAGTACCCCCTGGGACAGGGGGTACACCGGGGAGCTGTTTTTT | CASSTPWDRGYTGELFF
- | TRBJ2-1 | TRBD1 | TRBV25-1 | TGTGCCAGCAGTGCCCCTTTCGGGGCAGGGGGAGTCAATGAGCAGTTCTTC | CASSAPFGAGGVNEQFF
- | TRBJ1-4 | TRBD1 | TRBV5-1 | TGCGCCAGCAGCCCCTCGACAGGGAAAAGCGAAAAACTGTTTTTT | CASSPSTGKSEKLFF
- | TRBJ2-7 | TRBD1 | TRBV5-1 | TGCGCCACCAGATTGGGACAGTCACTAACCTACGAGCAGTACTTC | CATRLGQSLTYEQYF
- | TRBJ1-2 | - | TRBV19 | TGTGCCAGTAGTATCGAAGGAGGACTTAACTATGGCTACACCTTC | CASSIEGGLNYGYTF
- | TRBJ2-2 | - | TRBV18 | TGTGCCAGCTCACCAAGGTCGGGGAACACCGGGGAGCTGTTTTTT | CASSPRSGNTGELFF
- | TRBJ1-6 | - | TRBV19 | TGTGCCAGTAGTATAGTCCCAGGGGCAGCGAGTTCACCCCTCCACTTT | CASSIVPGAASSPLHF
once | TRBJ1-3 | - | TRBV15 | TGTGCCACCAGCAGAGATAAGGGGCAAGGAAACACCATATATTTT | CATSRDKGQGNTIYF
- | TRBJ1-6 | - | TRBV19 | TGTGCCAGTCGCGCAGGGCCTATTAATTCACCCCTCCACTTT | CASRAGPINSPLHF
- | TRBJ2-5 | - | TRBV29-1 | TGCAGCGTTGAGGGCCCCGAGACCCAGTACTTC | CSVEGPETQYF
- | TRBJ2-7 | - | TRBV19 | TGTGCCAGTAGTATCGGGGGGCAGGGGGAGCAGTACTTC | CASSIGGQGEQYF
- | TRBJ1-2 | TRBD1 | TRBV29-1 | TGCAGCGGACAGGGGATCGATGGCTACACCTTC | CSGQGIDGYTF
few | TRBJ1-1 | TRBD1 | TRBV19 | TGTGCCAGTAGTTTGGGACAGGGGCCACGAGAAACTGAAGCTTTCTTT | CASSLGQGPRETEAFF
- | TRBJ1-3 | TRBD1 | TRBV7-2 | TGTGCCAGCAGCGAACAGGGGGCGGCGGGAAACACCATATATTTT | CASSEQGAAGNTIYF
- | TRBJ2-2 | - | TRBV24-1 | TGTGCCACCAGTGACACAACAGTCTCCACCGGGGAGCTGTTTTTT | CATSDTTVSTGELFF
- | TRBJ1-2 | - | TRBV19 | TGTGCCAGTAGTATAGATCTTGCGGCAGACCTTAACTATGGCTACACCTTC | CASSIDLAADLNYGYTF
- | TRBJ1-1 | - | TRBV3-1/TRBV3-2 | TGTGCCAGCAGCCACGGGAGGGAAGGGACTGAAGCTTTCTTT | CASSHGREGTEAFF
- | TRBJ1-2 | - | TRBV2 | TGTGCCCGCGGGGGGGGCGTCGACTATGGCTACACCTTC | CARGGGVDYGYTF
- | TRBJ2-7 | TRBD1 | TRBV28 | TGTGCCAGCAGTCTTTCCAGACAGGGGGCCTACGAGCAGTACTTC | CASSLSRQGAYEQYF
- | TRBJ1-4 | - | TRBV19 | TGTGCCAGTAGTATACAGGCAGGAAATAATGAAAAACTGTTTTTT | CASSIQAGNNEKLFF
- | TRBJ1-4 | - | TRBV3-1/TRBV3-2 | TGTGCCAGCAGCCAAGATTGGGGGGGGAAGGCTAATGAAAAACTGTTTTTT | CASSQDWGGKANEKLFF
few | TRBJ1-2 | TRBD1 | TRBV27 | TGTGCCAGCAGTTATGGACAGGGCAACTATGGCTACACCTTC | CASSYGQGNYGYTF
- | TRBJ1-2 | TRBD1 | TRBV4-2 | TGTGCCAGCAGCCAAGATTTGGGGCAGGGGGACTATGGCTACACCTTC | CASSQDLGQGDYGYTF
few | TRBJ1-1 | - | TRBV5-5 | TGTGCCAGCAGCTTAGGGCTCGGGGACACTGAAGCTTTCTTT | CASSLGLGDTEAFF
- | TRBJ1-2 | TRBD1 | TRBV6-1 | TGTGCCAGCAGTGAAGTGACAGGGCCATATGGCTACACCTTC | CASSEVTGPYGYTF
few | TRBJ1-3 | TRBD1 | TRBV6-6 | TGTGCCACCGCGACAGGGGGCTCGGGAAACACCATATATTTT | CATATGGSGNTIYF
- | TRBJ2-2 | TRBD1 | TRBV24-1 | TGTGCCACCAGTGCGACAGGGAAGAACGGGGAGCTGTTTTTT | CATSATGKNGELFF
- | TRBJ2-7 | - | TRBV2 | TGTGCCAGCAGTGAGCCGGGTTCCCCCTACGAGCAGTACTTC | CASSEPGSPYEQYF
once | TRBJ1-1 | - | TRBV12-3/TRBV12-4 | TGTGCCAGCTTCCAGGGTGCTGAAGCTTTCTTT | CASFQGAEAFF
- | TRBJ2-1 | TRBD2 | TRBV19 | TGTGCCACCCTAGGGGCTAGCGGGCTCTCCGGGCAGTTCTTC | CATLGASGLSGQFF
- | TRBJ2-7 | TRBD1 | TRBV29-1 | TGCAGCGTTAATACGGACAGGGGAATCTACGAGCAGTACTTC | CSVNTDRGIYEQYF
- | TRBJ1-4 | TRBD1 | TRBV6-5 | TGTGCCAGCAGTTTACAGGGGAGACAAGAAAAACTGTTTTTT | CASSLQGRQEKLFF
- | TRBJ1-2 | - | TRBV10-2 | TGCGCCAGCAGTGACGACAGGAGGACTAACTATGGCTACACCTTC | CASSDDRRTNYGYTF
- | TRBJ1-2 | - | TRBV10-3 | TGTGCCATCAGTGAGAACAGGGTCAACTATGGCTACACCTTC | CAISENRVNYGYTF
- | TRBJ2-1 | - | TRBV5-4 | TGTGCCAGCAGCTTGGTTGGCGGGTCCGTTTACAATGAGCAGTTCTTC | CASSLVGGSVYNEQFF
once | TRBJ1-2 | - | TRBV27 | TGTGCCAGCAGTTTAGGGACACCTCCGGCACTCACCTTC | CASSLGTPPALTF